This T cell receptor beta chain was identified during a study of long-term antiretroviral therapy in people with HIV. Study summary: Earliest sampling preceded the 2015 immediate-ART recommendation by about a decade.

Worth noting for this clone: Its antigen is as yet unknown.

V was clipped by 7 bases and J by 4 bases, with 19 bases between them. Germline CDR1 is SGHTA and CDR2 is FQGNSA. The CDR3 length is 15 residues. Points from the study as a whole: No data were available on ART adherence, viral resistance or therapy changes. HIV repertoire CDR3 lengths ranged less widely than those of controls.

Researchers ran immunoSEQ v3.0 at survey level. TCRdb keeps only in-frame clones here, not all; method: immunoSEQ multiplex PCR. The sample includes about 16,000 clones, approximately 90% of them seen just once. The receptor was derived from a man aged 50 or older with HIV. V is TRBV7-2 and J is TRBJ1-2; maybe TRBD1 (6 bases). The starting material was unsorted PBMCs, obtained 6.9 years after starting antiretroviral therapy. Written as DNA, the CDR3 is TGTGCCAGCACCCTTTCCTCCCAGGGGTTCTATGGCTACACCTTC. Its protein product is CASTLSSQGFYGYTF.